Below, 30 T cell receptor beta chains from the same sample are listed, as sequenced in a study of blood T cells in healthy people across ages (dated by TCRdb to the mid-2010s). Receptor libraries were prepared by 5' RACE. The sample was run on an Illumina HiSeq 2500. A second PCR of roughly 6 to 11 cycles was run with a J-beta primer mix and a sample-barcoded 5' primer. TCRdb trimmed the raw reads at Q25, called clones with MiXCR and kept productive beta chains. Each entry merges the rows of one CDR3 protein and shows their most common DNA and genes. The sample table lists more than 800,000 distinct CDR3 sequences, under 30% of them with a count of one. The top ten clonotypes cover around a sixth of the sample. Sequencing input: blood. These receptors all come from a woman of 80 years or more in good health.

The chain couples TRBV7-2 to TRBJ2-1; D may be TRBD1 (6 bases). This CDR3 comprises 14 residues. Trimming cost V 5 bases and J 7 bases, with 15 bases left between them. The germline gives CDR1 SGHTA, CDR2 FQGNSA. As DNA, the CDR3 is TGTGCCAGCAGCCAAGACAGGTGGGGTAATGAGCAGTTCTTC. Its translation is CASSQDRWGNEQFF.

This clonotype was counted at least ten times. The chain recombines TRBV12-3 or TRBV12-4 with TRBJ2-6, with D perhaps matching TRBD1 (6 bases). The CDR3 loop spans 16 amino acids. V lost 4 bases to trimming and J lost 0 bases, with 10 bases between them. The CDR3 spells CASSYTGYSGANVLTF. In nucleotides, the CDR3 is TGTGCCAGCAGTTACACAGGGTACTCTGGGGCCAACGTCCTGACTTTC.

The chain is built from TRBV30 and TRBJ2-7; 8 bases line up with TRBD2. The CDR3 sequence is 13 residues long. Germline V lookup: CDR1 GTSNPN, CDR2 SVGIG (reference sequence). V dropped 1 base and J dropped 12; count of bases not matched to a gene: 11. The CDR3 sequence is CAWSGGQRETLYF. DNA for the CDR3: TGTGCCTGGAGTGGAGGACAGCGGGAGACCCTGTACTTC.

This clonotype is a singleton in its sample. A read error may account for a junction end that differs from germline. V usage is TRBV7-2 and J usage is TRBJ2-5; 7 nucleotides align to TRBD2. The closer fit of TRBJ2-1 to the DNA end suggests the J call may be wrong. CDR3 size: 13 residues. The germline CDR1 and CDR2 sequences are SGHTA and FQGNSA. The CDR3 nucleotides read TGTGCCGGCAGCGGGGACCGGGGAGAGACCCAGTTCTTC. Protein: CAGSGDRGETQFF.

The chain has TRBV27 and TRBJ1-4; D gene uncertain. The CDR3 totals 13 residues. Trimming removed 2 bases from V and 3 bases from J, with 4 bases in between. CDR1 is MNHEY and CDR2 is SMNVEV in the germline V gene (reference sequence). The CDR3 sequence: CASSLRSNEKLFF. The CDR3 DNA reads as TGTGCCAGCAGTTTAAGGTCTAATGAAAAACTGTTTTTT.

The rearrangement joins TRBV10-2 to TRBJ1-4; TRBD1 aligns across 8 bases. J gave up 0 bases and V 3 bases, and 3 bases lay outside the gene matches. CDR1 is WSHSY, CDR2 SAAADI, per germline. This CDR3 comprises 16 residues. CDR3 sequence reads: CASSEPGQATNEKLFF. The CDR3 nucleotides are TGCGCCAGCAGTGAACCGGGACAGGCAACTAATGAAAAACTGTTTTTT.

The V and J genes are TRBV11-2 and TRBJ1-2, with D unresolved. Germline loops: CDR1 SGHAT, CDR2 FQNNGV. CDR3 length: 13 amino acids. V gave up 3 bases and J gave up 7 bases, with 12 bases separating them. The CDR3 loop reads CASSFGIAAGYTF. In nucleotides, the CDR3 is TGTGCCAGCAGCTTCGGGATAGCTGCTGGCTACACCTTC. Full variable domain (rest looked up from reference TRBV11-2 and TRBJ1-2): EAGVAQSPRYKIIEKRQSVAFWCNPISGHATLYWYQQILGQGPKLLIQFQNNGVVDDSQLPKDRFSAERLKGVDSTLKIQPAKLEDSAVYLCASSFGIAAGYTFGSGTRLTVV.

This chain uses TRBV7-2 with TRBJ2-3; maybe TRBD2 (7 bases). Germline CDR1 SGHTA, CDR2 FQGNSA. The germline V and J ends were trimmed by 8 bases and 7 bases, with 19 bases remaining between them. The CDR3 has 14 residues. CDR3 DNA sequence: TGTGCCAGCGAATCCGGCGGGGGCGCGAATACGCAGTATTTT. Amino acids: CASESGGGANTQYF.

This clonotype was detected ten times or more. The chain has TRBV2 and TRBJ2-6; no reliable D call. V shed 6 bases and J shed 0 bases, with 15 bases lying between them. Germline values: CDR1 SNHLY, CDR2 FYNNEI. This CDR3 contains 17 residues. The CDR3 bases are TGTGCCAGCAGCCGAGGACGGACCTACTCTGGGGCCAACGTCCTGACTTTC. It yields the protein CASSRGRTYSGANVLTF.

The genes are TRBV11-2 and TRBJ2-7, with unresolved D. The germline V gene has CDR1 SGHAT and CDR2 FQNNGV. Trimming cost V 1 base and J 1 base, with 8 bases left between them. This CDR3 region has 14 residues. CDR3 DNA sequence: TGTGCCAGCAGCTTAGTGGCTGCATCCTACGAGCAGTACTTC. It encodes CASSLVAASYEQYF.

With respect to this clonotype: Since a much larger clone is just one base distant, this may be a read error. The V call is TRBV7-2, the J call TRBJ2-7, with D possibly being TRBD2 (6 bases). Per the germline V gene, CDR1 is SGHTA and CDR2 is FQGNSA. The CDR3 runs to 14 residues. The CDR3 nucleotides are TGTGCCGGCAGCTTAGTCGGGAGCTCCTACGAGCAGTACTTC. Translation: CAGSLVGSSYEQYF.

Worth noting for this clonotype: At one end, the junction sequence differs from germline, possibly due to a read error. The rearrangement links TRBV6-6 to TRBJ1-4, with D perhaps matching TRBD1 (6 bases). Germline lookup yields CDR1 MNHNY and CDR2 SVGAGI (reference sequence). The CDR3 is 15 amino acids. CDR3 protein: CASSRDRPPNEKRFF. The CDR3 DNA reads TGTGCCAGCAGCCGAGACAGGCCACCTAATGAAAAACGGTTTTTT.

This clonotype was detected ten times or more. V gene TRBV6-2 or TRBV6-3 combines with J gene TRBJ1-5; D call uncertain. Germline CDR1 reads MNHEY; CDR2 reads SVGEGT. This CDR3 region has 19 residues. V was cut by 11 bases and J by 4 bases, with 33 bases left in between. The CDR3 protein is CALSEANQTPRPLNQPQHF. In nucleotides, the CDR3 is TGTGCCCTATCGGAGGCAAACCAGACTCCTCGGCCCCTAAATCAGCCCCAGCATTTT.

This clonotype was seen more than once but under ten times. Here the CDR3 reads CSASGGGGYGYTF. The CDR3 nucleotides read TGCAGTGCTAGTGGCGGGGGGGGTTATGGCTACACCTTC. V is TRBV20-1 and J is TRBJ1-2; TRBD1 is a possible D gene (5 bases). V dropped 3 bases and J dropped 5 bases, with 13 bases sitting between them. The CDR3 has 13 amino acids. Germline lookup yields CDR1 DFQATT and CDR2 SNEGSKA (reference sequence).

There are many counts of this clonotype. The chain joins TRBV20-1 to TRBJ2-3; perhaps D is TRBD1 or TRBD2 (6 bases each). V was clipped by 7 bases and J by 4 bases, with 15 bases between them. The germline V gene has CDR1 DFQATT and CDR2 SNEGSKA (reference sequence). CDR3 size: 13 residues. The CDR3 sequence is CSVPPRGPDTQYF. In DNA, the CDR3 is TGCAGTGTCCCGCCCCGGGGGCCAGATACGCAGTATTTT.

At least ten counts were recorded for this clonotype. The chain is built from TRBV29-1 and TRBJ1-5, with a possible D match to TRBD1 (5 bases). The CDR3 runs to 13 residues. V lost 7 bases, J lost 6 bases, and 16 bases lay in between. From germline, CDR1 is SQVTM and CDR2 ANQGSEA. The CDR3 region is CSGARGLGQPQHF. The DNA of the CDR3 is TGCAGCGGCGCCCGGGGCCTGGGTCAGCCCCAGCATTTT. The whole variable domain, remainder taken from reference TRBV29-1 and TRBJ1-5, is SAVISQKPSRDICQRGTSLTIQCQVDSQVTMMFWYRQQPGQSLTLIATANQGSEATYESGFVIDKFPISRPNLTFSTLTVSNMSPEDSSIYLCSGARGLGQPQHFGDGTRLSIL.

The sample holds a few counts of this clonotype. The V gene is TRBV25-1, the J gene TRBJ1-4; TRBD1 is a possible D gene (5 bases). The CDR3 has 15 amino acids. CDR1 and CDR2 from the germline V gene are MGHDK and SYGVNS. The V and J ends lost 6 bases and 7 bases respectively, with 18 bases between them. The CDR3 is CASSPGRGGGEKLFF. The DNA for the CDR3 is TGTGCCAGCAGCCCTGGACGGGGCGGGGGTGAAAAACTGTTTTTT.

This clonotype has just one count. A read error may be the cause here, since a much bigger clone is one base away. The CDR3: CSVSKGLGDYGYTF. DNA of the CDR3: TGCAGTGTCTCGAAGGGCTTAGGCGACTATGGCTACACCTTC. This chain uses TRBV20-1 with TRBJ1-2, with D hard to call. The CDR3 has 14 residues. Per the germline V gene, CDR1 is DFQATT and CDR2 is SNEGSKA (reference sequence). Trimming pared 7 bases from V and 3 bases from J, leaving 18 bases between.

This rearrangement joins TRBV15 to TRBJ1-5, with TRBD1 identical over 8 bases. The germline gives CDR1 LNHNV, CDR2 YYDKDF (reference sequence). V was clipped by 4 bases and J by 5 bases; unmatched bases: 10. CDR3 length equals 16 residues. CDR3 region: CATSNTDRGFHQPQHF. CDR3 coding DNA: TGTGCCACCAGCAATACCGACAGGGGTTTCCATCAGCCCCAGCATTTT.

This clonotype was detected many times. The chain couples TRBV9 to TRBJ1-2; no reliable D call. The CDR3 length is 13 residues. From germline, CDR1 is SGDLS and CDR2 YYNGEE. Trimming took 0 bases from V and 4 from J, leaving 7 bases between them. DNA for the CDR3: TGTGCCAGCAGCGTAGGGGAGTCCTATGGCTACACCTTC. It translates to CASSVGESYGYTF.

CDR3 sequence: CATSRTSDTYEQYF. The CDR3 region has the DNA TGTGCCACCAGCCGGACGTCGGACACCTACGAGCAGTACTTC. V is TRBV15 and J is TRBJ2-7; D perhaps matches TRBD1 (5 bases). Germline-derived CDR1 and CDR2 are LNHNV and YYDKDF (reference sequence). The CDR3 spans 14 residues. Trimming cost V 5 bases and J 2 bases, with 13 bases left between them.

This clonotype was counted at least ten times. The J gene is TRBJ2-4, the V gene TRBV7-2; TRBD1 might be the D (5 bases). V was clipped by 0 bases and J by 5 bases, with 8 bases between them. Per the germline V gene, CDR1 is SGHTA and CDR2 is FQGNSA. This CDR3 has 14 amino acids. Here the CDR3 reads CASSLASRENIQYF. The CDR3 DNA is TGTGCCAGCAGCTTAGCGTCCAGGGAAAACATTCAGTACTTC.

This clonotype was detected a few times. This sequence joins TRBV5-5 and TRBJ2-2; D might be TRBD1 (6 bases). The germline V gene has CDR1 SGHKS and CDR2 YYEKEE (reference sequence). The CDR3 runs to 15 residues. Trimming shortened V by 3 bases and J by 6 bases, and 15 bases separated the two germline ends. The CDR3 loop is CASSWGTPLAGELFF. Written as DNA, the CDR3 is TGTGCCAGCAGCTGGGGGACACCCCTAGCCGGGGAGCTGTTTTTT.

This clonotype was recorded a few times. The chain links TRBV6-2 or TRBV6-3 to TRBJ1-1; D may be TRBD1 (6 bases). Trimming pared 7 bases from V and 6 bases from J, leaving 18 bases between. The CDR3 length is 14 residues. Germline V gene data show CDR1 as MNHEY and CDR2 as SVGEGT. The CDR3 nucleotides are TGTGCCAGCACCTCGGTCAGGGGCGTCCCTGAAGCTTTCTTT. This sequence encodes CASTSVRGVPEAFF.

This CDR3 reads CASTPARQGLMEANYGYTF. In DNA form, the CDR3 reads TGTGCCAGCACTCCGGCGAGACAGGGGCTAATGGAAGCTAACTATGGCTACACCTTC. The rearrangement uses TRBV7-9 and TRBJ1-2; 8 nucleotides line up with TRBD1. This CDR3 region has 19 residues. From germline, CDR1 is SEHNR and CDR2 FQNEAQ (reference sequence). Unmatched junction bases numbered 19, after V lost 7 bases and J lost 0 bases.

The V gene is TRBV2, the J gene TRBJ2-2, with 10 positions matching TRBD1. The CDR3 is made up of 18 amino acids. Germline values: CDR1 SNHLY, CDR2 FYNNEI. V shed 4 bases and J 2 bases; nucleotides not matched to a gene: 10. DNA for the CDR3: TGTGCCAGCAGTGTTCAGCGGGACAGGGGTTTCAACACCGGGGAGCTGTTTTTT. Protein product: CASSVQRDRGFNTGELFF.

This clonotype was counted a few times. The chain uses TRBV20-1 and TRBJ2-2; D unclear. The CDR3 is made up of 12 amino acids. Germline CDR1 reads DFQATT; CDR2 reads SNEGSKA (reference sequence). With 3 bases removed from V and 9 bases from J, the gap between germline ends came to 11 bases. CDR3 nucleotides: TGCAGTGCTAGGCCTCCCCACCGGGAGCTGTTTTTT. This codes for CSARPPHRELFF.

V and J are TRBV5-4 and TRBJ2-6; TRBD1 matches 8 bases. This CDR3 region has 17 residues. CDR1 and CDR2 (germline): SGHNT, YYREEE (reference sequence). Trimming took 9 bases from V and 0 from J; bases not matched to a gene: 11. The chain's CDR3 is CATLVRTGHSGANVLTF. The CDR3 DNA reads as TGTGCCACCCTCGTAAGGACAGGGCACTCTGGGGCCAACGTCCTGACTTTC.

This clonotype was counted at least ten times. The J gene is TRBJ1-2, the V gene TRBV3-1; no clear D. Germline V gene data show CDR1 as LGHDT and CDR2 as YNNKEL (reference sequence). The CDR3 extends over 12 amino acids. The V and J ends lost 1 base and 5 bases respectively, with 5 bases between them. For the CDR3, the DNA is TGTGCCAGCAGCCAAGGCCAGTATGGCTACACCTTC. Translating it yields CASSQGQYGYTF.

This clonotype was seen repeatedly, ten times or more. The V call is TRBV6-5, the J call TRBJ2-5, with TRBD1 as a possible D gene (5 bases). V lost 2 bases to trimming and J lost 1 base, with 11 bases between them. Germline assignment: CDR1 MNHEY and CDR2 SVGAGI. The CDR3 totals 15 residues. Written as DNA, the CDR3 is TGTGCCAGCAGTTACGGGATAACAGGCCAAGAGACCCAGTACTTC. It specifies CASSYGITGQETQYF.